This T cell receptor beta chain is from a study of blood T cells in healthy people across ages. It was with a sample-barcoded 5' primer and a J-beta primer mix that a second PCR of roughly 7 to 12 cycles was run. TCRdb independently ran MiXCR on the 5' RACE reads; one entry per CDR3 protein. In the table there are more than 650,000 distinct CDR3 sequences, approximately 24% of which are singletons. The same sample was also used in a study of T cells of mothers and their children. From that study: The study recruited a few healthy Caucasian mothers and their six children as donors.

Sequences were obtained from blood. This receptor was identified in a boy between 10 and 17 years old in good health.

CDR3 DNA: TGTGCCGGCGCCCTTGGGGTCGGCTATGGCTACACCTTC. Protein product: CAGALGVGYGYTF. This chain links TRBV12-3 or TRBV12-4 with TRBJ1-2; no reliable D call. The V end lost 11 bases, the J end lost 4 bases, and 17 bases lay between the germline ends. The CDR3 consists of 13 residues.